Shown below are 24 T cell receptor beta chains from a single sample sequenced in a study of CXCR3-negative and CXCR3-positive naive CD8 T cells. Study-level findings and limits: Naive cells that were CXCR3-positive had more hydrophobic TRB CDR3s (compared with CXCR3-negative naive cells).

For these TCRs, the target antigens are not known. Researchers prepared the TRB cDNA libraries using 5' RACE with UMI labels. Following a re-call of the 5' RACE reads, TCRdb has one entry per CDR3 protein and lacks DNA. The specimen's table records around 60,000 distinct CDR3 sequences. Material: naive CXCR3+ CD8+ T cells from blood. The subset here: CD45RO-CCR7+CD27+CD95- naive CD8+ T cells expressing CXCR3 (TNR3+). These TCRs come from a human donor in good health. Some clones in this sample may be carry-over from other donors' samples.

V usage is TRBV6-4 and J usage is TRBJ2-1; TCRdb lists TRBD2, though no DNA is available to test this call. Germline CDR1 is MRHNA and CDR2 is SNTAGT. This CDR3 has 15 amino acids. CDR3 sequence: CASSTYSGVQGEQFF.

This chain links TRBV28 with TRBJ2-5; TCRdb lists TRBD2, though no DNA is available to test this call. The CDR3 contains 15 residues. From germline, CDR1 is MDHEN and CDR2 SYDVKM. CDR3 sequence reads: CASSNPTILLETQYF.

The rearrangement joins TRBV5-8 to TRBJ2-7; TCRdb names TRBD1, which stays unverified in the absence of DNA. Germline lookup yields CDR1 SGHTS and CDR2 YDEGEE. This CDR3 spans 16 amino acids. The CDR3 spells CASSLDLMGQVYEQYF.

The CDR3 spells CSVEGDGFYEQYF. The chain uses TRBV29-1 and TRBJ2-7; TCRdb picks TRBD1, but there is no DNA to check that call. This CDR3 has 13 amino acids. Germline CDR1 reads SQVTM; CDR2 reads ANQGSEA.

The chain has TRBV28 and TRBJ2-2; TCRdb calls TRBD1, which cannot be checked without DNA. CDR1 and CDR2 (germline): MDHEN, SYDVKM. The CDR3 consists of 15 residues. The CDR3 is CASIPGPSNTGELFF.

The chain carries TRBV7-2 and TRBJ2-1. This CDR3 has 12 residues. The germline V gene encodes CDR1 SGHTA and CDR2 FQGNSA. The CDR3 here is CASSLQHNEQFF.

V is TRBV7-3 and J is TRBJ2-1; the TCRdb call, TRBD1, lacks DNA for checking. This CDR3 contains 15 residues. CDR1 and CDR2 from the germline V gene are SGHTA and FQGTGA. The CDR3 reads CASSFEGGAYNEQFF.

The chain is built from TRBV7-9 and TRBJ1-1. The germline V gene encodes CDR1 SEHNR and CDR2 FQNEAQ (reference sequence). The CDR3 length is 11 residues. The CDR3 is CASSQITEAFF.

The chain is built from TRBV7-3 and TRBJ2-7; with no DNA, the TCRdb D assignment of TRBD2 cannot be verified. Looked up from germline, CDR1 is SGHTA and CDR2 is FQGTGA. The CDR3 totals 14 residues. CDR3 protein: CASSSGGASYEQYF.

V usage is TRBV11-2 and J usage is TRBJ2-1; TCRdb proposes TRBD2, but this gene call is untestable without DNA. Per the germline V gene, CDR1 is SGHAT and CDR2 is FQNNGV. CDR3 size: 17 residues. The CDR3: CASSLGLAGGFYNEQFF.

The V call is TRBV23-1, the J call TRBJ1-5. TRBV23-1 has ORF status, its function being uncertain. The CDR3 runs to 13 residues. The chain's CDR3 is CASSRGKVQPQHF.

The chain joins TRBV14 to TRBJ2-7. This CDR3 region has 12 residues. Germline CDR1 and CDR2: SGHDN and FVKESK. The CDR3 is CASSQRLYEQYF.

V and J are TRBV11-2 and TRBJ2-1; the TCRdb D gene call, TRBD1, has no DNA to confirm it. The CDR3 is 17 residues long. The V gene's germline CDR1 is SGHAT and CDR2 FQNNGV. CDR3 region: CASSFRVTELSYNEQFF.

The V gene is TRBV15, the J gene TRBJ2-1; TCRdb outputs TRBD1, but without DNA this stays unchecked. Germline V gene data show CDR1 as LNHNV and CDR2 as YYDKDF (reference sequence). CDR3 size: 13 residues. The CDR3 protein is CATSRRDHNEQFF.

The chain links TRBV12-3 or TRBV12-4 to TRBJ2-1; TCRdb calls TRBD2, which cannot be checked without DNA. The CDR3 has 15 residues. The CDR3 protein is CASSNRRDIYNEQFF.

V usage is TRBV12-3 or TRBV12-4 and J usage is TRBJ2-1; TCRdb names TRBD2, which stays unverified in the absence of DNA. CDR3 size: 18 residues. The CDR3 is CASSAGTSDFRSYNEQFF.

The chain employs TRBV27 and TRBJ2-7; the TCRdb call, TRBD1, lacks DNA for checking. Germline assignment: CDR1 MNHEY and CDR2 SMNVEV (reference sequence). The length of the CDR3 is 13 residues. CDR3: CASGQLNSYEQYF.

This chain joins TRBV29-1 and TRBJ2-7; TCRdb selects TRBD1, and the lack of DNA leaves this call unchecked. The CDR3 consists of 15 residues. Germline values: CDR1 SQVTM, CDR2 ANQGSEA. CDR3 loop: CSVESGSQGPYEQYF.

This chain joins TRBV4-3 and TRBJ1-2. Germline lookup yields CDR1 LGHNA and CDR2 YSLEER. CDR3 length equals 14 residues. CDR3 sequence reads: CASSQERYNYGYTF.

This rearrangement joins TRBV20-1 to TRBJ2-1; TCRdb's D call, TRBD2, is unchecked because there is no DNA. The CDR3 has 16 residues. Germline V gene data show CDR1 as DFQATT and CDR2 as SNEGSKA (reference sequence). The CDR3 spells CSARHGLASVLNEQFF.

The chain couples TRBV29-1 to TRBJ2-5; no DNA is available, so the TRBD1 call from TCRdb remains unchecked. There are 15 residues in the CDR3. Germline V gene lookup returns CDR1 SQVTM and CDR2 ANQGSEA. This CDR3 reads CSVEGPRDGQETQYF. The complete variable domain, with remaining parts taken from reference TRBV29-1 and TRBJ2-5, reads SAVISQKPSRDICQRGTSLTIQCQVDSQVTMMFWYRQQPGQSLTLIATANQGSEATYESGFVIDKFPISRPNLTFSTLTVSNMSPEDSSIYLCSVEGPRDGQETQYFGPGTRLLVL.

The chain recombines TRBV7-9 with TRBJ2-1; the TRBD1 assignment by TCRdb is unverifiable without DNA. Germline CDR1 reads SEHNR; CDR2 reads FQNEAQ (reference sequence). This CDR3 has 14 amino acids. The CDR3 loop reads CASSLLTTGDEQFF. Full variable domain (outside the CDR3, taken from reference TRBV7-9 and TRBJ2-1): DTGVSQNPRHKITKRGQNVTFRCDPISEHNRLYWYRQTLGQGPEFLTYFQNEAQLEKSRLLSDRFSAERPKGSFSTLEIQRTEQGDSAMYLCASSLLTTGDEQFFGPGTRLTVL.

J is TRBJ1-5 and V is TRBV4-3; TCRdb returns TRBD1, unconfirmable since there is no DNA. The CDR3 spans 15 residues. The germline CDR1 and CDR2 sequences are LGHNA and YSLEER. CDR3 region: CASSREQGSNQPQHF.

The genes are TRBV4-2 and TRBJ2-3. Germline V lookup: CDR1 LGHNA, CDR2 YNFKEQ. This CDR3 is 15 amino acids long. This CDR3 is CASSIRTEQADTQYF.